This T cell receptor (beta chain) was identified during a study of T cell repertoires in cytomegalovirus infection. Study-wide context: Recently described HLA-C-restricted plus well-studied HLA-B-restricted CMV epitopes were used. A matching HLA type, together with CMV infection, was signaled by public TCR beta signatures.

On this clonotype itself: Its antigen is as yet unknown.

Germline CDR1 MDHEN, CDR2 SYDVKM. J gave up 2 bases and V 5 bases, and 6 bases lay outside the gene matches. CDR3 length: 14 amino acids. TCRdb used MiXCR to reprocess the reads, holding one entry per CDR3 protein. The sample gives roughly 700,000 distinct CDR3 sequences, around 35% of which show up once; about 20% is in the top ten. Study-level results: CMV-specific HLA-C-restricted TCR beta clonotypes dominated the ex vivo response.

J is TRBJ2-7 and V is TRBV28; TRBD1 aligns across 7 bases. The TCR was taken from a human donor in good health (CMV status not recorded). Some clones in this sample may be carry-over from other donors' samples. The specimen comprised cultured PBMCs, sampled from culture after CMV antigen stimulation. CDR3 residues: CASSHGQAPYEQYF. In DNA form, the CDR3 reads TGTGCCAGCAGTCACGGACAGGCGCCCTACGAGCAGTACTTC.